The sequence of this TCR beta chain was determined in a study of blood T cell repertoires in COVID-19. Original analysis: Amplification of reference gene primers was used by the study to estimate nucleated cell counts. Sequencing was performed with immunoSEQ multiplex PCR; in TCRdb, only in-frame clones are kept and a portion is missing. V and J calls and clone size follow that table, whereas D and trimming were derived from the DNA. The table includes some 150,000 clones, approximately 82% detected once. The sequenced material came from peripheral blood. The sequence was collected from a woman between 50 and 59 years old in a cohort sampled during active or convalescent COVID-19.

Here the CDR3 reads CASTEVAGGSNEQFF. The CDR3 DNA is TGTGCCAGCACCGAGGTGGCGGGGGGGAGCAATGAGCAGTTCTTC. The chain recombines TRBV6-4 with TRBJ2-1; 9 bases fit TRBD2. Trimming cost V 7 bases and J 6 bases; bases outside gene matches: 10. In germline, CDR1 is MRHNA, CDR2 SNTAGT. The CDR3 loop spans 15 amino acids.